This TCR beta chain was identified during a study of blood T cell repertoires in COVID-19. On the study more broadly: PBMCs, B-cell-depleted T cells, or T cells were the source of the cDNA or gDNA that made up the material.

The CDR3 totals 16 residues. The junction had 10 bases not matched to a gene; V was cut back by 0 bases and J by 8 bases. CDR1 is SGHDT and CDR2 is YYEEEE in the germline V gene. As handled by the study authors: Researchers report that nucleated cell counts were estimated from reference gene primer amplification. Data came from immunoSEQ multiplex PCR; TCRdb stores just in-frame clones and leaves some out. That table is the source of V, J and clone size, and D and trimming were worked out from the DNA. The sample carries approximately 160,000 clones, around 83% recorded once. Input material: peripheral blood. The source of this sequence is a woman between 45 and 60 years old in a cohort sampled during active or convalescent COVID-19. This chain joins TRBV5-6 and TRBJ1-2, with 10 bases aligning to TRBD1. CDR3 sequence (DNA): TGTGCCAGCAGCTTGGACTTTGGGACAGGGGAGGAGGGCTACACCTTC. Protein sequence: CASSLDFGTGEEGYTF. Combining the CDR3 with reference TRBV5-6 and TRBJ1-2 gives the whole variable domain DAGVTQSPTHLIKTRGQQVTLRCSPKSGHDTVSWYQQALGQGPQFIFQYYEEEERQRGNFPDRFSGHQFPNYSSELNVNALLLGDSALYLCASSLDFGTGEEGYTFGSGTRLTVV.